The next 32 T cell receptor beta chains were all read from a single sample in a study of CD8+ T cells in alopecia areata. TCR sequencing used cDNA made by reverse transcription of extracted RNA. Assay: immunoSEQ multiplex PCR; the TCRdb copy retains only in-frame clones and omits some. The sample holds 9,500 to 15,000 clones, about 53% seen once. As part of sample collection, lesional scalp punch biopsies and peripheral blood were taken from alopecia areata patients. The sample consisted of skin. The receptors come from a human donor with alopecia areata.

The chain joins TRBV10-1 to TRBJ2-5, with no clear D. The last part of the DNA fits TRBJ2-7 better; the J call may be wrong. The CDR3 has 13 residues. Germline loops: CDR1 WNHNN, CDR2 SYGVQD (reference sequence). CDR3 loop: CASSEKVTHEQYF. For the CDR3, the DNA is TGCGCCAGCAGTGAGAAAGTAACCCACGAGCAGTACTTC.

This clone has only a few counts. The V and J genes are TRBV7-6 and TRBJ2-3; 7 bases agree with TRBD2. V was clipped by 4 bases and J by 0 bases; unmatched bases: 13. The germline V gene has CDR1 SGHVS and CDR2 FNYEAQ. The CDR3 spans 18 residues. CDR3 DNA: TGTGCCAGCAGCTATCCAGACCTTAGCGGGCCTAGCACAGATACGCAGTATTTT. Protein product: CASSYPDLSGPSTDTQYF. Together with reference TRBV7-6 and TRBJ2-3, the CDR3 gives the full variable domain: GAGVSQSPRYKVTKRGQDVALRCDPISGHVSLYWYRQALGQGPEFLTYFNYEAQQDKSGLPNDRFSAERPEGSISTLTIQRTEQRDSAMYRCASSYPDLSGPSTDTQYFGPGTRLTVL.

This clone is large (0.1 to 1%) within its sample. The rearrangement joins TRBV6-5 to TRBJ2-3, with TRBD2 matching 12 bases. The CDR3 contains 14 residues. V dropped 6 bases and J dropped 5; count of bases not matched to a gene: 3. Germline-derived CDR1 and CDR2 are MNHEY and SVGAGI. CDR3 region: CASSLGLAGDTQYF. DNA for the CDR3: TGTGCCAGCAGCTTGGGACTAGCGGGAGATACGCAGTATTTT.

The V and J genes are TRBV7-9 and TRBJ2-2; 11 positions match TRBD2. The V and J ends lost 5 bases and 2 bases, in that order; junction bases with no gene match: 7. This CDR3 is built from 17 residues. Germline V gives CDR1 SEHNR, CDR2 FQNEAQ (reference sequence). The CDR3 bases are TGTGCCAGCAGCGATCCACTAGCGGGGGCTAACACCGGGGAGCTGTTTTTT. Translation gives CASSDPLAGANTGELFF.

This rearrangement joins TRBV7-9 to TRBJ2-5; 7 bases are a match to TRBD1. CDR1 and CDR2 from the germline V gene are SEHNR and FQNEAQ (reference sequence). V shed 5 bases, J shed 4 bases, and the junction held 10 bases outside the gene matches. The CDR3 spans 15 residues. The CDR3, as DNA: TGTGCCAGCAGCACCTGGGGACAGAAAAGAGAGACCCAGTACTTC. It encodes CASSTWGQKRETQYF.

The chain links TRBV7-2 to TRBJ2-4, with TRBD1 matching over 9 bases. With 1 base clipped from V and 9 bases from J, the junction kept 7 bases outside the gene matches. The V gene's germline CDR1 is SGHTA and CDR2 FQGNSA. This CDR3 has 15 residues. The CDR3 loop is CASSLGLGQGTIQYF. The CDR3 nucleotides read TGTGCCAGCAGCTTAGGCTTAGGACAGGGGACCATTCAGTACTTC.

This chain joins TRBV2 and TRBJ1-5; D gene unclear. The ends were cut back, 6 bases at V and 9 bases at J, with 12 bases in the middle. This CDR3 has 12 residues. Germline CDR1 reads SNHLY; CDR2 reads FYNNEI. The CDR3 DNA is TGTGCCAGCAGGCCCTTCTCCAGGCCCCAGCATTTT. Its translation: CASRPFSRPQHF.

This chain connects TRBV9 to TRBJ2-4, with TRBD2 identical over 14 bases. V was pared by 3 bases and J by 2 bases, with 10 bases of the junction left unmatched. The CDR3 spans 19 residues. In germline, CDR1 is SGDLS, CDR2 YYNGEE. In DNA, the CDR3 is TGTGCCAGCAGCGCCGACGGACTAGCGGGGGGCAGCACCAAAAACATTCAGTACTTC. Its protein is CASSADGLAGGSTKNIQYF.

The V call is TRBV5-4, the J call TRBJ2-3; TRBD2 aligns across 9 bases. Germline CDR1 is SGHNT and CDR2 is YYREEE (reference sequence). V shed 0 bases, J shed 0 bases, and the junction held 8 bases outside the gene matches. CDR3 length equals 18 residues. Here the CDR3 DNA reads TGTGCCAGCAGCTTGGCCCCTAGCGGGACCCCTAGCACAGATACGCAGTATTTT. Translation gives CASSLAPSGTPSTDTQYF.

This clone was counted between two and nine times. The chain is built from TRBV10-2 and TRBJ1-5, with D tentatively TRBD1 (5 bases). Trimming pared 4 bases from V and 4 bases from J, leaving 14 bases between. Germline CDR1 reads WSHSY; CDR2 reads SAAADI. The CDR3 runs 15 residues. CDR3 DNA: TGCGCCAGCAGTGTGGCGAAGGGGCTGAATCAGCCCCAGCATTTT. This encodes CASSVAKGLNQPQHF.

The chain has TRBV2 and TRBJ2-1; D is perhaps TRBD2 (5 bases). Germline V gene sequence: CDR1 SNHLY, CDR2 FYNNEI. Between the trimmed V and J ends, which lost 6 bases and 4 bases, there was a span of 13 bases. CDR3 size: 14 residues. Here the CDR3 reads CASRSRTGYNEQFF. The CDR3 DNA reads TGTGCCAGCAGATCTCGGACGGGATACAATGAGCAGTTCTTC.

V and J are TRBV30 and TRBJ1-2; D ambiguous. Germline loops: CDR1 GTSNPN, CDR2 SVGIG (reference sequence). This CDR3 is 12 amino acids long. V shed 5 bases and J shed 4 bases, with 11 bases lying between them. This CDR3 is CAWARQSYGYTF. CDR3 sequence (DNA): TGTGCCTGGGCGCGGCAGTCCTATGGCTACACCTTC.

V is TRBV6-6 and J is TRBJ1-5, with unresolved D. The CDR3 loop spans 13 amino acids. Trimming took off 4 bases at V and 2 bases at J, with 6 bases between the two ends. The germline V gene has CDR1 MNHNY and CDR2 SVGAGI (reference sequence). CDR3 sequence (DNA): TGTGCCAGCAGTTCGCAGGGCAATCAGCCCCAGCATTTT. As protein: CASSSQGNQPQHF.

The chain recombines TRBV21-1 with TRBJ2-5; no DNA check was done on the table's D call, TRBD2. TRBV21-1 is described as a pseudogene. The CDR3 consists of 15 residues. DNA for the CDR3: TGTGCCAGCAGCAAAAGAACGCCTAACCAAGAGACCCAGTACTTC. It yields the protein CASSKRTPNQETQYF.

This clone was counted a few times. Here the CDR3 DNA reads TGTGCCAGCAGCAACATAGGATGGACGACTGGACAGGGTTCGACCTACGAGCAGTACTTC. It specifies CASSNIGWTTGQGSTYEQYF. The V call is TRBV21-1, the J call TRBJ2-7; no DNA check was done on the table's D call, TRBD1. TRBV21-1 counts as a pseudogene. This CDR3 comprises 20 residues.

The rearrangement links TRBV6-1 to TRBJ1-5, with no clear D. Deletions cut 2 bases from V and 0 bases from J, with 8 bases between. Per germline, CDR1 MNHNS and CDR2 SASEGT. This CDR3 spans 15 amino acids. The CDR3 DNA follows: TGTGCCAGCAGTGAATATTGGGGTAGCAATCAGCCCCAGCATTTT. Protein product: CASSEYWGSNQPQHF.

This clone turned up a few times. The CDR3: CASSLLTSGSPNEQFF. The CDR3 DNA reads as TGTGCCAGCAGTCTACTGACTAGCGGGAGTCCCAATGAGCAGTTCTTC. J is TRBJ2-1 and V is TRBV27; 12 bases are shared with TRBD2. V dropped 5 bases and J dropped 6; count of bases not matched to a gene: 8. Looked up from germline, CDR1 is MNHEY and CDR2 is SMNVEV (reference sequence). The CDR3 length is 16 residues.

This clone has a handful of counts. This chain links TRBV5-1 with TRBJ2-5; 7 bases match TRBD2. Germline CDR1 SGHRS, CDR2 YFSETQ. J gave up 5 bases and V 0 bases, and 4 bases lay outside the gene matches. This CDR3 comprises 14 residues. Written as DNA, the CDR3 is TGCGCCAGCAGCTTGGGTGCGGGGGACGAGACCCAGTACTTC. As protein: CASSLGAGDETQYF.

The J gene is TRBJ1-5, the V gene TRBV28; D may be TRBD1 (5 bases). Germline CDR1 reads MDHEN; CDR2 reads SYDVKM. Trimming cost V 2 bases and J 2 bases, with 13 bases left between them. This CDR3 spans 16 amino acids. CDR3 region: CASSLIQGRGNQPQHF. The CDR3 DNA is TGTGCCAGCAGTTTAATCCAGGGTCGTGGCAATCAGCCCCAGCATTTT.

Only a few counts were recorded for this clone. The chain recombines TRBV19 with TRBJ2-7; a possible D gene is TRBD1 (5 bases). The CDR3 contains 15 residues. The V end lost 5 bases, the J end lost 1 base, and 15 bases lay between the germline ends. Looked up from germline, CDR1 is LNHDA and CDR2 is SQIVND (reference sequence). CDR3 DNA: TGTGCCAGTAGTCATGACAGCTTACCTTCCTACGAGCAGTACTTC. Its protein is CASSHDSLPSYEQYF.

A few counts support this clone. The rearrangement uses TRBV19 and TRBJ2-1; D gene ambiguous. Germline lookup yields CDR1 LNHDA and CDR2 SQIVND (reference sequence). The CDR3 length is 17 residues. V was shortened by 4 bases and J by 4 bases, with 20 bases between the two germline ends. CDR3: CASSTGVTPFSYNEQFF. CDR3 DNA: TGTGCCAGTAGTACCGGCGTGACCCCTTTCAGTTACAATGAGCAGTTCTTC.

This clone was observed a few times. The V call is TRBV6-6, the J call TRBJ1-5; D not resolved. The CDR3 covers 12 residues. Trimming cost V 8 bases and J 3 bases, with 8 bases left between them. CDR1 MNHNY and CDR2 SVGAGI come from the germline V gene (reference sequence). The CDR3 sequence: CASSLDNQPQHF. In DNA form, the CDR3 reads TGTGCCAGCTCTTTAGACAATCAGCCCCAGCATTTT.

A few counts support this clone. Other DNA sequences in this specimen translate into the identical CDR3. The V and J genes are TRBV6-5 and TRBJ2-7; 7 nucleotides align to TRBD1. CDR1 and CDR2 from the germline V gene are MNHEY and SVGAGI. The CDR3 extends over 13 amino acids. The junction had 4 bases not matched to a gene; V was cut back by 6 bases and J by 2 bases. The CDR3 DNA is TGTGCCAGCAGGGGTCAGGGGGCCTACGAGCAGTACTTC. Translating it yields CASRGQGAYEQYF.

This clone was counted only a few times. V usage is TRBV27 and J usage is TRBJ2-1; perhaps TRBD2 as D (6 bases). The length of the CDR3 is 14 residues. Trimming shortened V by 7 bases and J by 7 bases, and 17 bases separated the two germline ends. Germline CDR1 is MNHEY and CDR2 is SMNVEV (reference sequence). DNA of the CDR3: TGTGCCAGCAAGGCGAGCGGGCTCCTTAATGAGCAGTTCTTC. Translation: CASKASGLLNEQFF.

V gene TRBV28 combines with J gene TRBJ2-7; possibly TRBD1 for D (5 bases). CDR1 is MDHEN, CDR2 SYDVKM, per germline. V lost 3 bases and J 0 bases, leaving 12 bases between the germline ends. The CDR3 has 15 amino acids. The CDR3 DNA follows: TGTGCCAGCAGTTTCTGGCAGGGCCCCTCCTACGAGCAGTACTTC. Protein: CASSFWQGPSYEQYF.

The chain carries TRBV6-5 and TRBJ2-7; tentative D call: TRBD2 (6 bases). Germline V lookup: CDR1 MNHEY, CDR2 SVGAGI. CDR3 length: 16 residues. V lost 0 bases and J 5 bases, leaving 17 bases between the germline ends. CDR3 DNA: TGTGCCAGCAGTTACTCGGAGGGTCGGCCTCGGGACGAGCAGTACTTC. Its protein is CASSYSEGRPRDEQYF.

The rearrangement joins TRBV5-1 to TRBJ2-7; no reliable D call. V lost 1 base to trimming and J lost 5 bases, with 13 bases between them. CDR3 length: 14 amino acids. Germline lookup yields CDR1 SGHRS and CDR2 YFSETQ. This CDR3 reads CASSLRGDSHEQYF. The DNA of the CDR3 is TGCGCCAGCAGCTTGAGAGGAGACTCTCACGAGCAGTACTTC.

This clone came up once. The chain has TRBV7-2 and TRBJ1-3, with D uncertain. Germline loops: CDR1 SGHTA, CDR2 FQGNSA. The CDR3 is 15 amino acids. V lost 1 base, J lost 0 bases, and 7 bases lay in between. The CDR3 protein is CASSLVGPSGNTIYF. The CDR3 nucleotides are TGTGCCAGCAGCTTAGTTGGGCCCTCTGGAAACACCATATATTTT.

The rearrangement links TRBV28 to TRBJ2-7, with 7 bases that match TRBD2. Germline CDR1 and CDR2: MDHEN and SYDVKM. Trimming cost V 4 bases and J 2 bases; bases outside gene matches: 11. The CDR3 is 16 amino acids. CDR3 nucleotides: TGTGCCAGCAGTTCGCCCCCTAGCGGAGGGGCCTACGAGCAGTACTTC. This translates into CASSSPPSGGAYEQYF.

This clone was detected a few times. This chain joins TRBV25-1 and TRBJ2-5, with D uncertain. Germline V gene lookup returns CDR1 MGHDK and CDR2 SYGVNS. Trimming took 1 base from V and 5 from J, leaving 11 bases between them. The CDR3 is made up of 14 amino acids. CDR3 in DNA: TGTGCCAGCAGTGAATCCTGGAACCGTGAGACCCAGTACTTC. Amino acid sequence: CASSESWNRETQYF.

By share, this clone ranks as medium-sized (0.01 to 0.1%). J is TRBJ2-5 and V is TRBV19, with unresolved D. There are 14 residues in the CDR3. Germline-derived CDR1 and CDR2 are LNHDA and SQIVND (reference sequence). Between the trimmed V and J ends, which lost 8 bases and 2 bases, there was a span of 15 bases. The CDR3 reads CASGPSVEQETQYF. In nucleotides, the CDR3 is TGTGCCAGTGGACCTTCGGTTGAACAAGAGACCCAGTACTTC.

V gene TRBV10-2 combines with J gene TRBJ1-1; 8 bases agree with TRBD1. Trimming took 6 bases from V and 4 from J; bases not matched to a gene: 10. The CDR3 has 15 amino acids. Germline V gene sequence: CDR1 WSHSY, CDR2 SAAADI. CDR3: CASSPGTGGRTEAFF. In DNA, the CDR3 is TGCGCCAGCAGCCCTGGAACAGGGGGTCGCACTGAAGCTTTCTTT.